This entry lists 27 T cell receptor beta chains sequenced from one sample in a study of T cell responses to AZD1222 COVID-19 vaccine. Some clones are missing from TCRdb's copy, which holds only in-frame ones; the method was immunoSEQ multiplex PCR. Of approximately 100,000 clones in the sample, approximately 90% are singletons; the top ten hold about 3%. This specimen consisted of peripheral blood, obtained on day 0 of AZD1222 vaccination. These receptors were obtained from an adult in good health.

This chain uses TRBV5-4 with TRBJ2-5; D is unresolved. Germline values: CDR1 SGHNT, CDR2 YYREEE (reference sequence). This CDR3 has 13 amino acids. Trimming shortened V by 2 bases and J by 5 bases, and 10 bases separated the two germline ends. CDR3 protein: CASSFDLRETQYF. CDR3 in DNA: TGTGCCAGCAGCTTCGACCTACGGGAGACCCAGTACTTC.

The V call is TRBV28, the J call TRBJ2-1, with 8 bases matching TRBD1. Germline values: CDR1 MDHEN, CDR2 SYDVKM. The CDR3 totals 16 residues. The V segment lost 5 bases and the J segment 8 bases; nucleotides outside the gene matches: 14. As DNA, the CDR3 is TGTGCCAGCAGTCCGACCAGGGGGCCCCGGGGTGATGAGCAGTTCTTC. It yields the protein CASSPTRGPRGDEQFF.

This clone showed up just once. The CDR3 DNA is TGTGCCAGCAGCGGGCAGGGGAGGCATACGCAGTATTTT. Translating gives CASSGQGRHTQYF. This sequence joins TRBV9 and TRBJ2-3, with D perhaps given as TRBD1 or TRBD2 (6 bases each). V gave up 3 bases and J gave up 7 bases, with 12 bases separating them. Germline V gene lookup returns CDR1 SGDLS and CDR2 YYNGEE. This CDR3 has 13 amino acids.

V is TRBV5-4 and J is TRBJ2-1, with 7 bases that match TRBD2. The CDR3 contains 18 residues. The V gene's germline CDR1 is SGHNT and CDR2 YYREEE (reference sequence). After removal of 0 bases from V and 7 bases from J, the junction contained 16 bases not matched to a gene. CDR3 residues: CASSLALAGVFSWNEQFF. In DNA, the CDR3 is TGTGCCAGCAGCTTGGCCCTTGCGGGGGTTTTCAGTTGGAATGAGCAGTTCTTC.

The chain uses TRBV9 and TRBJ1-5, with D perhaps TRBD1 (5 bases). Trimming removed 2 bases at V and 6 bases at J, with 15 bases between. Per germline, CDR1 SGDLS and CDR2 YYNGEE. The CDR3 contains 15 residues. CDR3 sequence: CASSVSGSLSQPQHF. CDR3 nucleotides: TGTGCCAGCAGCGTCTCAGGGTCCCTTAGTCAGCCCCAGCATTTT.

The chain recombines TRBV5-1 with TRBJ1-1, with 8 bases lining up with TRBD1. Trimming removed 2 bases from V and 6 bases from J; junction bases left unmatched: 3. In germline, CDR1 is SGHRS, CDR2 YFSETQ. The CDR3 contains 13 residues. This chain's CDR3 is CASSFGQGPEAFF. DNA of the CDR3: TGCGCCAGCAGCTTCGGACAGGGCCCTGAAGCTTTCTTT. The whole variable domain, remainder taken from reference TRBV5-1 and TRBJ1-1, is KAGVTQTPRYLIKTRGQQVTLSCSPISGHRSVSWYQQTPGQGLQFLFEYFSETQRNKGNFPGRFSGRQFSNSRSEMNVSTLELGDSALYLCASSFGQGPEAFFGQGTRLTVV.

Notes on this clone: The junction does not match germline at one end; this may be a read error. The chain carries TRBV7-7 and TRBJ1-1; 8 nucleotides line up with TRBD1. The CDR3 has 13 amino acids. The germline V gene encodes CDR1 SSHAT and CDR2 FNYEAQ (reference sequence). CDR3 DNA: TGTGCTAGCAGCTTCGACAGGGGTACTGAAGCTTTCTTT. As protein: CASSFDRGTEAFF.

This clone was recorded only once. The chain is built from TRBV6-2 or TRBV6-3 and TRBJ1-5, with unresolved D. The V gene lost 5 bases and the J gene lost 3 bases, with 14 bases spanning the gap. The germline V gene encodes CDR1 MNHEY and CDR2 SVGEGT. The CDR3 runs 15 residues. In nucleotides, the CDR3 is TGTGCCAGCAGTGACCACAAGGCCCCCAATCAGCCCCAGCATTTT. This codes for CASSDHKAPNQPQHF.

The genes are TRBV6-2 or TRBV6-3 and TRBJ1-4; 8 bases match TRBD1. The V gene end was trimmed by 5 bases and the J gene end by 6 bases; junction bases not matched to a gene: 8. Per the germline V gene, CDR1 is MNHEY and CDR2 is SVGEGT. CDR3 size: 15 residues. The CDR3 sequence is CASSPIQGADEKLFF. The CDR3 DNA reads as TGTGCCAGCAGTCCAATCCAGGGGGCTGATGAAAAACTGTTTTTT.

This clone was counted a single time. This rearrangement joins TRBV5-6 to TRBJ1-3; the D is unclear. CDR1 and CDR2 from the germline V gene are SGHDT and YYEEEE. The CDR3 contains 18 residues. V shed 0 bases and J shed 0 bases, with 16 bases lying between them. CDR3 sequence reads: CASSLEVLAGTSGNTIYF. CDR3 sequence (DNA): TGTGCCAGCAGCTTGGAAGTTTTGGCGGGTACCTCTGGAAACACCATATATTTT.

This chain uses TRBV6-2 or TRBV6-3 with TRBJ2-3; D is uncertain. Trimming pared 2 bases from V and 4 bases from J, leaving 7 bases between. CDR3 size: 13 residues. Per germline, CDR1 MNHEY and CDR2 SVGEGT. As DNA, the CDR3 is TGTGCCAGCAGTTACAGGGCACCAGATACGCAGTATTTT. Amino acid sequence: CASSYRAPDTQYF.

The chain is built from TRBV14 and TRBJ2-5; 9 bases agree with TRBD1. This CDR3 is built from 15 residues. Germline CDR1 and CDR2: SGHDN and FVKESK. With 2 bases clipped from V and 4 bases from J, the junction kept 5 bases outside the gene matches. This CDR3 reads CASSQRQGVLETQYF. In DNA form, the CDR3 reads TGTGCCAGCAGCCAACGACAGGGGGTATTAGAGACCCAGTACTTC.

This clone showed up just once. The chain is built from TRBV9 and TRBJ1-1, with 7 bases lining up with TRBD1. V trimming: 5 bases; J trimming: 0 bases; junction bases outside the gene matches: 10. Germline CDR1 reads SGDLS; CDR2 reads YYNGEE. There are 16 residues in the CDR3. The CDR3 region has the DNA TGTGCCAGCAGTCCAATCCCCGACAGGGTGAACACTGAAGCTTTCTTT. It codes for CASSPIPDRVNTEAFF.

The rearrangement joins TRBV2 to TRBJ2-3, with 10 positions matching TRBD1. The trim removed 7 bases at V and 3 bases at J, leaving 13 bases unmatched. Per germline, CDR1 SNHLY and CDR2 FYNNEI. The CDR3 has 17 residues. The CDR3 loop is CASTPRAGDRGTDTQYF. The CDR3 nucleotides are TGTGCCAGCACCCCAAGGGCAGGGGACAGGGGAACAGATACGCAGTATTTT.

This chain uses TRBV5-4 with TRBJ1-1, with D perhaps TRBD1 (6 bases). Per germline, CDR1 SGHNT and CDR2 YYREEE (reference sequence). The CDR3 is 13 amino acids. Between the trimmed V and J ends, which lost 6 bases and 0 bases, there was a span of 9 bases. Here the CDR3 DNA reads TGTGCCAGCACCGGGGGCATGAACACTGAAGCTTTCTTT. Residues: CASTGGMNTEAFF.

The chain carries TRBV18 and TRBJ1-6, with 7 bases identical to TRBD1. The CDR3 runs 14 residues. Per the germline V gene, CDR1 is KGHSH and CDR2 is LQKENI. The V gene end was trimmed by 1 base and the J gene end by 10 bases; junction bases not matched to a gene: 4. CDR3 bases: TGTGCCAGCTCACCACAGGGGGCAGAATCACCCCTCCACTTT. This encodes CASSPQGAESPLHF.

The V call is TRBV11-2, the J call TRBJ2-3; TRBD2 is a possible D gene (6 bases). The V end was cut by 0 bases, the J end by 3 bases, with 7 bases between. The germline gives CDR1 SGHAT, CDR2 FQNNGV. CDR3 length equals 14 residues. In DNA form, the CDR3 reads TGTGCCAGCAGCTTAGAGGCGGGAACAGATACGCAGTATTTT. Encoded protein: CASSLEAGTDTQYF.

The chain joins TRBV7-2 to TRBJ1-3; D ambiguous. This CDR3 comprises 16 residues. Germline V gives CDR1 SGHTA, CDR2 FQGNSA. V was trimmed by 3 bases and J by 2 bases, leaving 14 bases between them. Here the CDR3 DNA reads TGTGCCAGCAGCTTTGTAGGGAACGTGCCTGGAAACACCATATATTTT. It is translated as CASSFVGNVPGNTIYF.

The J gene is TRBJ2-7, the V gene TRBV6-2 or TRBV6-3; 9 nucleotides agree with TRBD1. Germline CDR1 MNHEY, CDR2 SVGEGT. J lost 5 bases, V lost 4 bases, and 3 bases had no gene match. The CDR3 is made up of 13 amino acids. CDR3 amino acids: CASSWDRVHEQYF. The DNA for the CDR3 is TGTGCCAGCAGTTGGGACAGGGTCCACGAGCAGTACTTC.

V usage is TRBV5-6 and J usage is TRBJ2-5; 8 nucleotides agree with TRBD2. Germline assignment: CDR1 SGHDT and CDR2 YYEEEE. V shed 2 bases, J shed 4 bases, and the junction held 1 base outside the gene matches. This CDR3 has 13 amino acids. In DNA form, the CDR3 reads TGTGCCAGCAGCTTTACTAGCGGAGAGACCCAGTACTTC. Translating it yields CASSFTSGETQYF.

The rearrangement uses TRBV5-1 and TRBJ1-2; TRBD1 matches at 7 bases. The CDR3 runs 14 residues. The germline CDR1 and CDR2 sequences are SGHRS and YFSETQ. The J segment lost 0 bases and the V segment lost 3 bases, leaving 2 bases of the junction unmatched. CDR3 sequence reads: CASSSGTANYGYTF. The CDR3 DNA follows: TGCGCCAGCAGCTCCGGGACAGCTAACTATGGCTACACCTTC.

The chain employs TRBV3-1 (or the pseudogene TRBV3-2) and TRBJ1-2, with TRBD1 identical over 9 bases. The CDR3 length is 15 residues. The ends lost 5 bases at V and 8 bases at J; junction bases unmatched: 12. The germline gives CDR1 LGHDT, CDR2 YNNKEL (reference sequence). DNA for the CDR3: TGTGCCAGCAGCGTCGGAGGGGGACAGGGATACGGCTACACCTTC. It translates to CASSVGGGQGYGYTF.

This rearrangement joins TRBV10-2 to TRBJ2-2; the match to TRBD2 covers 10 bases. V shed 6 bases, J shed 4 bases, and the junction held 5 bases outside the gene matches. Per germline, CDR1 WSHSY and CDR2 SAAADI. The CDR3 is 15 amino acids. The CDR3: CASRPSGGGTGELFF. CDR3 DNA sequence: TGCGCCAGCAGACCTAGCGGGGGTGGCACCGGGGAGCTGTTTTTT.

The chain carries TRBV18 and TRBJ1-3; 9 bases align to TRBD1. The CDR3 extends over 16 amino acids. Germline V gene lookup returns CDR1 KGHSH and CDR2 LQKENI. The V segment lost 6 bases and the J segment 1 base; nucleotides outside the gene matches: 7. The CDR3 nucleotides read TGTGCCAGCTCCATGGGACAGGGTGCTTCTGGAAACACCATATATTTT. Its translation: CASSMGQGASGNTIYF.

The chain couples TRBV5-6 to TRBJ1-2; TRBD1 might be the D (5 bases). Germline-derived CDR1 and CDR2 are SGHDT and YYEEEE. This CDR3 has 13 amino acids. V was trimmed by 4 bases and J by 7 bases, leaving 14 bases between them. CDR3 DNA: TGTGCCAGCAGCCCCGGGGGTAGATCTGGCTACACCTTC. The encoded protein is CASSPGGRSGYTF.

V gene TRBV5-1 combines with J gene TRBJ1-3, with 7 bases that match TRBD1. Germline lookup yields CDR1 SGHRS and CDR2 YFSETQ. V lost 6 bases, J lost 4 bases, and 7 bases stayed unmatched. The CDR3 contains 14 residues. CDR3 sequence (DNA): TGCGCCAGCAAGCTTACAGGGGTCGGAAACACCATATATTTT. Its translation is CASKLTGVGNTIYF. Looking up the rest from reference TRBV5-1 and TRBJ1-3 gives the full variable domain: KAGVTQTPRYLIKTRGQQVTLSCSPISGHRSVSWYQQTPGQGLQFLFEYFSETQRNKGNFPGRFSGRQFSNSRSEMNVSTLELGDSALYLCASKLTGVGNTIYFGEGSWLTVV.

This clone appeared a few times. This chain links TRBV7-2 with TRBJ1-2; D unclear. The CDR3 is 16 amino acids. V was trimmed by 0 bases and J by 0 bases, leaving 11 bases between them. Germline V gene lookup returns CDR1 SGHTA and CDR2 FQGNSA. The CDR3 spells CASSLAPAVSNYGYTF. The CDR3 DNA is TGTGCCAGCAGCTTAGCTCCGGCAGTATCTAACTATGGCTACACCTTC.